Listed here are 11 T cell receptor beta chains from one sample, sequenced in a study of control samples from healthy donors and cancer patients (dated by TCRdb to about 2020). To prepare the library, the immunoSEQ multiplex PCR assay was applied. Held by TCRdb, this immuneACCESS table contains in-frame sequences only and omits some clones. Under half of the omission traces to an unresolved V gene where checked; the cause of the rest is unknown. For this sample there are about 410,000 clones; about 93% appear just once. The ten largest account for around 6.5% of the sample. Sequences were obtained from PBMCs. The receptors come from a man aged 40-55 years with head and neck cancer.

CDR3 loop: CATQGSAYEQYF. The CDR3 DNA is TGTGCCACCCAGGGTAGCGCCTACGAGCAGTACTTC. The chain combines TRBV28 with TRBJ2-7; D possibly matches TRBD1 or TRBD2 (5 bases each). Germline CDR1 and CDR2: MDHEN and SYDVKM. The CDR3 contains 12 residues. Between the trimmed V and J ends, which lost 10 bases and 2 bases, there was a span of 12 bases.

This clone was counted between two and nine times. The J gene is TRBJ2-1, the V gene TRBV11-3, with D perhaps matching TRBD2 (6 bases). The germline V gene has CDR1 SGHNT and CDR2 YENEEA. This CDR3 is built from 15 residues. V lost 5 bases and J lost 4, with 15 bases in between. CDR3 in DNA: TGTGCCAGCAGCCACCTATTAGCGGAATACAATGAGCAGTTCTTC. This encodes CASSHLLAEYNEQFF.

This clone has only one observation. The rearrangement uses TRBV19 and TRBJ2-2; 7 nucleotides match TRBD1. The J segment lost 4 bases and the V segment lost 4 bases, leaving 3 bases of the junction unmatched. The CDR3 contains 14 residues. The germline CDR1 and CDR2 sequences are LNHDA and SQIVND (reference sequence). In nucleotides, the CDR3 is TGTGCCAGTAGTACGGGACAGTTCACCGGGGAGCTGTTTTTT. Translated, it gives CASSTGQFTGELFF.

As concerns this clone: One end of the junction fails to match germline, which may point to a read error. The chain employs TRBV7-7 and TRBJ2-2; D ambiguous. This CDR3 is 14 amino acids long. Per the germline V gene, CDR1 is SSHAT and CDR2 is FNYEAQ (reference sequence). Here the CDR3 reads CASSLVYGTGELFF. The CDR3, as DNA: TGTGCTAGCAGCTTAGTATACGGCACCGGGGAGCTGTTTTTT.

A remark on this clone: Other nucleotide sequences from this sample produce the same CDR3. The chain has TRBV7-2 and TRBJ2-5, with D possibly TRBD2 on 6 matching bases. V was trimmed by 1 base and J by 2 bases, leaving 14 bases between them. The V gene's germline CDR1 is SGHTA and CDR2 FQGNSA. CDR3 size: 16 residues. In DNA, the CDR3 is TGTGCCAGCAGCTTAGTGGGGGGAGCTGGTCAAGAGACCCAGTACTTC. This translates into CASSLVGGAGQETQYF.

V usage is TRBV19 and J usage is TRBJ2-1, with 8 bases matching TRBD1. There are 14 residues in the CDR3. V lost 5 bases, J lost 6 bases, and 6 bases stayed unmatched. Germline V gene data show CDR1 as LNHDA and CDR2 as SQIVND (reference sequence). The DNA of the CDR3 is TGTGCCAGTAGTCCGAGGACAGGGAGCAATGAGCAGTTCTTC. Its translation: CASSPRTGSNEQFF.

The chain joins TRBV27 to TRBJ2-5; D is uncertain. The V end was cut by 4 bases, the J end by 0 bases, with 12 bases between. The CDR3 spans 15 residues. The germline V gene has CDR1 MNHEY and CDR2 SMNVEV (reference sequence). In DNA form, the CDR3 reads TGTGCCAGCAGTTCCCAAGTCGGGTACCAAGAGACCCAGTACTTC. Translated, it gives CASSSQVGYQETQYF.

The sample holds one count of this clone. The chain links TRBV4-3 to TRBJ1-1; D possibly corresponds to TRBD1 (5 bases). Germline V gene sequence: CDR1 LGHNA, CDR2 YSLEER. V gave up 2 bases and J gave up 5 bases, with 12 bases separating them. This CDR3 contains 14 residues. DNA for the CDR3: TGCGCCAGCAGCCAACAGGACATGGATACTGAAGCTTTCTTT. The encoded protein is CASSQQDMDTEAFF.

The CDR3 DNA follows: TGTGCCAGCAGTAGCGGGGACTTAGATACGCAGTATTTT. It specifies CASSSGDLDTQYF. The chain employs TRBV12-3 or TRBV12-4 and TRBJ2-3; 7 bases agree with TRBD2. The CDR3 consists of 13 residues. Trimming at V came to 5 bases and at J to 5 bases, leaving 4 bases not matched to a gene.

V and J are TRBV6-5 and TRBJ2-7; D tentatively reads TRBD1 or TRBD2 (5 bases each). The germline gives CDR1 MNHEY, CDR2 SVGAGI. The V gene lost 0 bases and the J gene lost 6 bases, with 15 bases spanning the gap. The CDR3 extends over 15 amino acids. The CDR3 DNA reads TGTGCCAGCAGTTACTCGATATATGGGGGAAGCGAGCAGTACTTC. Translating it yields CASSYSIYGGSEQYF.

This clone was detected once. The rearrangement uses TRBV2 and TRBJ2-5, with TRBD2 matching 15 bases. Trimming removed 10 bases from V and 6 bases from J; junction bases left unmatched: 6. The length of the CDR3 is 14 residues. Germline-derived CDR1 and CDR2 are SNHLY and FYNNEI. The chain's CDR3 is CATGLAGGRKTQYF. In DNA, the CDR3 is TGTGCCACCGGACTAGCGGGAGGGAGAAAGACCCAGTACTTC.